This T cell receptor beta chain was documented in a study of control samples from healthy donors and cancer patients (dated by TCRdb to 2020 to 2022). Reading from cysteine to phenylalanine, the CDR3 counts 12 amino acids. Only the CDR3 DNA stays, 36 bases, in frame from base 1. CDR1 is given as SQVTM and CDR2 as ANQGSEA, both from the germline V gene. The trim is 4 bases for V and 0 bases for J, with a gap of 5 bases between the germline ends. With regard to this clone: Its antigen is not yet known. No quality values exist for individual bases; no much larger clone is one base distant.

Preparation of the library involved the immunoSEQ multiplex PCR assay. Imported from immuneACCESS, the table was reduced by TCRdb to in-frame sequences with V and J called. These copies leave out some clones; in studies compared against another copy, an unresolved V gene accounts for under half, and the cause of the remainder is not known. The sample contains about 160,000 clones, about 90% of them found a single time. About 11% of the sample goes to the ten largest clones. This receptor was identified in a man between 25 and 39 years old in good health. The chain couples TRBV29-1 to TRBJ2-3, with an unclear D gene assignment. Sample: blood. In nucleotides, the sequence is TGCAGCGTTGGCCGAAGCACAGATACGCAGTATTTT. Its protein is CSVGRSTDTQYF.